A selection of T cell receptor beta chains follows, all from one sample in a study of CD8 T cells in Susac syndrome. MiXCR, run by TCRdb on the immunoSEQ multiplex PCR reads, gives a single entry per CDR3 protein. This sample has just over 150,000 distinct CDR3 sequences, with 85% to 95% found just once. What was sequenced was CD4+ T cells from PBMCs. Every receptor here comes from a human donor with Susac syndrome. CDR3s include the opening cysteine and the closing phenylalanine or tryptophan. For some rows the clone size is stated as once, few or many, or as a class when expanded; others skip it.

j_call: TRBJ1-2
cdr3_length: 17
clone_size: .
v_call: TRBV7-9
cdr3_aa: CASSRRDSRDLPGGYTF

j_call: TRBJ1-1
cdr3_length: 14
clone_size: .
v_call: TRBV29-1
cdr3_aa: CSVDGGFSDTEAFF

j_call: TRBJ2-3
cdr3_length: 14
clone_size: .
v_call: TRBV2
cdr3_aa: CASSEWEPPDTQYF

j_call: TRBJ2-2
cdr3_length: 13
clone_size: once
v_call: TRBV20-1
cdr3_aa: CSAPGVNTGELFF

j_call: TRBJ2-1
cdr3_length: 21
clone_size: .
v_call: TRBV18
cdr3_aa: CASSPPLWQGKSRGSYNEQFF

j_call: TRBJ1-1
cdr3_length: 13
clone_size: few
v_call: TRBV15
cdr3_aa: CATSRGLNTEAFF

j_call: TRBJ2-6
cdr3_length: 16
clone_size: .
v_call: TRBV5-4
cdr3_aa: CASSLLGISGANVLTF

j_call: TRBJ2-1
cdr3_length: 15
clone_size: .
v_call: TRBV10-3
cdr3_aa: CAIRGDSTDNNEQFF

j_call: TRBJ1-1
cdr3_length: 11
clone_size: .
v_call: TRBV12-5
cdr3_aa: CASGLAGGAFF

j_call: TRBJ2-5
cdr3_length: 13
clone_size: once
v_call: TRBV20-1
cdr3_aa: CSARTGGTETQYF

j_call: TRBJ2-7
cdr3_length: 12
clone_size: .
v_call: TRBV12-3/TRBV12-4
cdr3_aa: CASSLGLYEQYF

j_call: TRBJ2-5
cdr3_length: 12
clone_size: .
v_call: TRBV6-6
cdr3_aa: CASSYEGETQYF

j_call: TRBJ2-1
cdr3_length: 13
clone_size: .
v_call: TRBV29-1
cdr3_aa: CSVGWTYYNEQFF

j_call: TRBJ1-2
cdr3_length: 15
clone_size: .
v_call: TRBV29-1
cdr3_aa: CSVVTVWGANYGYTF

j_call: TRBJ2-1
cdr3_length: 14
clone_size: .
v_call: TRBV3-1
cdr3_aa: CASSQEEGEGEQFF

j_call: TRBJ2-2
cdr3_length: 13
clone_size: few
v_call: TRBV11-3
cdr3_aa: CASSLDFTGELFF

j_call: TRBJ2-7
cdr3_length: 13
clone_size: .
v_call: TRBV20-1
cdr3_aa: CSAKRGTNYEQYF

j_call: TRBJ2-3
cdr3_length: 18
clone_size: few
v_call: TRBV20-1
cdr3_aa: CSAFPRMNPGGMADTQYF

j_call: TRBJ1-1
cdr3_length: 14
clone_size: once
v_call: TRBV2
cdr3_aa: CASSGTGGNTEAFF

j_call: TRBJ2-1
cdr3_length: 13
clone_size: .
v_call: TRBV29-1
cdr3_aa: CSTRGAGGNEQFF

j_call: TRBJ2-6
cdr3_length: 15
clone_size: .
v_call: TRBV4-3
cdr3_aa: CASSQAGSGANVLTF

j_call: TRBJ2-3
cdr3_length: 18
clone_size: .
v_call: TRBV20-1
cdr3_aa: CSARPWTSGGTSTDTQYF

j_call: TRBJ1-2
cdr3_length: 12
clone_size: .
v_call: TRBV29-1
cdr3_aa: CSVTLGDYGYTF

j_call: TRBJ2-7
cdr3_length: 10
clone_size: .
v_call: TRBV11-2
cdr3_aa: CASSYREQYF